This TCR beta chain was found in a study of blood T cell repertoires in COVID-19. Whole-study context: Sites in the United States, Italy and Spain provided acute and convalescent COVID-19 samples. From T cells, B-cell-depleted T cells, or PBMCs came the material, which was cDNA or gDNA.

This clone appeared a single time. Original methodology: How many nucleated cells were present was estimated from reference gene primer amplification. Here immunoSEQ multiplex PCR was the method, and the copy in TCRdb shows in-frame clones only, minus some. V and J calls and clone size are those listed in that table; D and trimming were worked out from the DNA. The sample holds approximately 150,000 clones, 80% to 90% seen once. Sequences were obtained from peripheral blood. This clonotype was sampled from a woman in her 50s with active or convalescent COVID-19.

CDR3: CASSLEGQNYNEQFF. CDR3 sequence (DNA): TGTGCCAGCAGCTTAGAGGGACAGAACTACAATGAGCAGTTCTTC. The chain joins TRBV7-8 to TRBJ2-1; 7 bases map to TRBD1. In germline, CDR1 is SGHVS, CDR2 FQNEAQ. The J segment lost 3 bases and the V segment lost 1 base, leaving 3 bases of the junction unmatched. The CDR3 consists of 15 residues.